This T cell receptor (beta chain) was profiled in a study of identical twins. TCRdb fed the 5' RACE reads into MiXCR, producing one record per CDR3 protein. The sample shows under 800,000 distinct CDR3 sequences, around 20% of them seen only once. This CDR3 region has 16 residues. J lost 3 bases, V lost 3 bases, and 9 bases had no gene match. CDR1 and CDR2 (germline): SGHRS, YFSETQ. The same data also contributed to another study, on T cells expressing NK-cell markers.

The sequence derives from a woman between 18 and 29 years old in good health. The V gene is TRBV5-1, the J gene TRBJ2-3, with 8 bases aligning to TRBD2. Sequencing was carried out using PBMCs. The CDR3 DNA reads TGCGCCAGCAGCTCTTTCGGGAGGGCCTTAACAGATACGCAGTATTTT. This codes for CASSSFGRALTDTQYF.